These 14 T cell receptor beta chains came from one sample sequenced in a study of blood T cell repertoires in COVID-19. The assay was immunoSEQ multiplex PCR, and TCRdb's table has in-frame clones only and misses some. The sample has roughly 430,000 clones; roughly 87% are singletons. Sequenced material: PBMCs or T cells enriched from blood (not recorded which). These receptors all stem from a woman aged 40 to 55 with acute COVID-19.

The chain is built from TRBV9 and TRBJ1-1; TRBD1 matches at 7 bases. Unmatched junction bases numbered 7, after V lost 0 bases and J lost 2 bases. The germline V gene has CDR1 SGDLS and CDR2 YYNGEE. The CDR3 runs 16 residues. CDR3 in amino acids: CASSVGPGGRNTEAFF. CDR3 sequence (DNA): TGTGCCAGCAGCGTAGGTCCAGGGGGAAGAAACACTGAAGCTTTCTTT.

The V and J genes are TRBV21-1 and TRBJ2-7; the D segment call TRBD1 is taken from the table without a DNA check. TRBV21-1 is labeled a pseudogene. The CDR3 totals 13 residues. The CDR3 DNA is TGTGCCAGCAGCAAGACAGGGATAGACGAGCAGTACTTC. This encodes CASSKTGIDEQYF.

This chain connects TRBV7-9 to TRBJ2-1; the match to TRBD1 covers 9 bases. The CDR3 has 12 amino acids. Looked up from germline, CDR1 is SEHNR and CDR2 is FQNEAQ (reference sequence). V lost 1 base, J lost 14 bases, and 3 bases stayed unmatched. CDR3 amino acids: CASSLDDRGKFF. In nucleotides, the CDR3 is TGTGCCAGCAGCTTAGATGACAGGGGGAAGTTCTTC.

The V and J genes are TRBV2 and TRBJ2-3; TRBD2 aligns across 10 bases. The CDR3 covers 13 residues. Losses at the gene ends were 4 bases for V and 6 bases for J; bases not matched to a gene: 1. Germline lookup yields CDR1 SNHLY and CDR2 FYNNEI. CDR3 DNA sequence: TGTGCCAGCAGTGCGACTAGCGGGGATACGCAGTATTTT. It yields the protein CASSATSGDTQYF.

The rearrangement links TRBV5-4 to TRBJ1-1; D remains unclear. From germline, CDR1 is SGHNT and CDR2 YYREEE (reference sequence). Trimming stripped 0 bases from V and 5 bases from J, with 17 bases between. The CDR3 runs 16 residues. The DNA of the CDR3 is TGTGCCAGCAGCTTGGGCAATAAAGCGACGGGAACTGAAGCTTTCTTT. Encoded protein: CASSLGNKATGTEAFF.

This chain connects TRBV7-9 to TRBJ1-6, with a possible D match to TRBD1 (5 bases). Trimming took 1 base from V and 7 from J, leaving 5 bases between them. Germline CDR1 and CDR2: SEHNR and FQNEAQ (reference sequence). The CDR3 is made up of 13 amino acids. DNA for the CDR3: TGTGCCAGCAGCTTAGAGGGGAATTCACCCCTCCACTTT. This translates into CASSLEGNSPLHF.

CDR3 sequence: CASSPNQGFGYTF. The CDR3 region has the DNA TGTGCCAGCAGTCCCAACCAGGGGTTTGGCTACACCTTC. V usage is TRBV27 and J usage is TRBJ1-2; D might be TRBD1 (6 bases). The CDR3 covers 13 residues. Germline V gene data show CDR1 as MNHEY and CDR2 as SMNVEV (reference sequence). Trimming took off 5 bases at V and 7 bases at J, with 14 bases between the two ends.

The chain employs TRBV7-9 and TRBJ1-3, with D tentatively TRBD1 (6 bases). CDR3 size: 13 residues. Germline loops: CDR1 SEHNR, CDR2 FQNEAQ (reference sequence). V dropped 8 bases and J dropped 3 bases, with 11 bases sitting between them. CDR3 DNA: TGTGCCAGCCACCGGGACAATGGAAACACCATATATTTT. Its translation: CASHRDNGNTIYF.

The V gene is TRBV18, the J gene TRBJ1-5; D is ambiguous. Trimming left V 4 bases short and J 4 bases short, with 8 bases between. Looked up from germline, CDR1 is KGHSH and CDR2 is LQKENI. This CDR3 has 13 amino acids. CDR3 nucleotides: TGTGCCAGCTCACGTACAGAGAATCAGCCCCAGCATTTT. This encodes CASSRTENQPQHF.

This rearrangement joins TRBV21-1 to TRBJ2-1; the table assigns TRBD2, which was not confirmed against the DNA. TRBV21-1 represents a pseudogene. This CDR3 has 14 amino acids. The CDR3 here is CASSNGLRSDEQFF. The CDR3 nucleotides read TGTGCCAGCAGCAATGGTTTACGCTCGGATGAGCAGTTCTTC.

This clone was detected a few times. J is TRBJ1-2 and V is TRBV13, with 12 bases that match TRBD1. The CDR3 length is 18 residues. CDR1 and CDR2 from the germline V gene are PRHDT and FYEKMQ (reference sequence). Unmatched junction bases numbered 9, after V lost 4 bases and J lost 0 bases. The CDR3 DNA sequence: TGTGCCAGCAGCTCCCGGGGACAGGGGGCGGTAGCTAACTATGGCTACACCTTC. This gives the protein CASSSRGQGAVANYGYTF. The variable domain in full, with the rest retrieved from reference TRBV13 and TRBJ1-2, is AAGVIQSPRHLIKEKRETATLKCYPIPRHDTVYWYQQGPGQDPQFLISFYEKMQSDKGSIPDRFSAQQFSDYHSELNMSSLELGDSALYFCASSSRGQGAVANYGYTFGSGTRLTVV.

The chain links TRBV7-9 to TRBJ1-1; TRBD1 agrees at 8 bases. V dropped 5 bases and J dropped 3; count of bases not matched to a gene: 8. The CDR3 length is 15 residues. Germline CDR1 reads SEHNR; CDR2 reads FQNEAQ (reference sequence). The CDR3 nucleotides are TGTGCCAGCAGCAGTCCGGACAGGGAAGACACTGAAGCTTTCTTT. The encoded protein is CASSSPDREDTEAFF.

Notes on this clone: Within the sample, other DNA sequences also encode this same CDR3. V usage is TRBV6-5 and J usage is TRBJ1-1; 7 nucleotides line up with TRBD1. There are 13 residues in the CDR3. CDR1 is MNHEY, CDR2 SVGAGI, per germline. The junction had 2 bases not matched to a gene; V was cut back by 2 bases and J by 5 bases. The CDR3 bases are TGTGCCAGCAGTTACCCACAGGGGACTGAAGCTTTCTTT. It is translated as CASSYPQGTEAFF.

The V and J genes are TRBV30 and TRBJ1-1, with a weak D call TRBD1 (5 bases). Trimming removed 1 base from V and 5 bases from J, with 14 bases in between. The CDR3 extends over 14 amino acids. CDR1 and CDR2 (germline): GTSNPN, SVGIG (reference sequence). Here the CDR3 reads CAWSAGLGGTEAFF. In nucleotides, the CDR3 is TGTGCCTGGAGTGCGGGGCTAGGAGGGACTGAAGCTTTCTTT.